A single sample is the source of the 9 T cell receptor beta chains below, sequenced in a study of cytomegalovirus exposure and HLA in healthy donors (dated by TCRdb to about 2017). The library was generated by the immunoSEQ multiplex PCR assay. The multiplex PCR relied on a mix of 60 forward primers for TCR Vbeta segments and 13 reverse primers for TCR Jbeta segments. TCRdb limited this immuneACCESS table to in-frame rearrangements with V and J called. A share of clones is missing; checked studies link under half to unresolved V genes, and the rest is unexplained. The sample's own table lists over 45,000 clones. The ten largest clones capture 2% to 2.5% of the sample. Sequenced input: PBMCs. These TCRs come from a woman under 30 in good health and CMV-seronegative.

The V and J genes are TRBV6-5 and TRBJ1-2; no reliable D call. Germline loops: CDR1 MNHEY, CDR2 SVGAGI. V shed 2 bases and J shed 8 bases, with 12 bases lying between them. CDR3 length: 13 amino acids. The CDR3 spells CASSYTGIWGYTF. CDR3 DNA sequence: TGTGCCAGCAGTTACACGGGGATTTGGGGCTACACCTTC.

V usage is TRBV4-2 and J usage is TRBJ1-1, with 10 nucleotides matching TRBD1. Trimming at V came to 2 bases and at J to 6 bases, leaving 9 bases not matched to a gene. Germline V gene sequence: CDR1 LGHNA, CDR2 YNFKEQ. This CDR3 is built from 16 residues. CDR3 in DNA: TGTGCCAGCAGCCAATCCGTCCCCGGGACAGGGGCTGAAGCTTTCTTT. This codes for CASSQSVPGTGAEAFF.

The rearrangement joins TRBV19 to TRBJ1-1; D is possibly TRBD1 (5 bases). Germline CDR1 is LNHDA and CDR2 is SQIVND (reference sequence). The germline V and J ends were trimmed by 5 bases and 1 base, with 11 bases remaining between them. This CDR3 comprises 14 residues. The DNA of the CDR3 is TGTGCCAGTAGTCAAAGGGGATCGAACACTGAAGCTTTCTTT. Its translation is CASSQRGSNTEAFF.

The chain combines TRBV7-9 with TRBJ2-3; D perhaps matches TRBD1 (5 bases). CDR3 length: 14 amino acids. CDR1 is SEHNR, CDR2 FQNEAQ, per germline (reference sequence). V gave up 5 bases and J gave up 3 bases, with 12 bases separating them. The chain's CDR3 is CASSIKDMTDTQYF. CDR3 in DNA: TGTGCCAGCAGCATTAAGGACATGACAGATACGCAGTATTTT.

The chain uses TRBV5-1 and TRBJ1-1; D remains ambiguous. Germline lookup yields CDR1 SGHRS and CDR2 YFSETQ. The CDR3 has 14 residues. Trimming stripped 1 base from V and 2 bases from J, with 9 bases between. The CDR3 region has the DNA TGCGCCAGCAGCTTGTTGGCCCAAAACACTGAAGCTTTCTTT. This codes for CASSLLAQNTEAFF.

CDR3 nucleotide sequence: TGTGCCAGCAGCCGAGCGCGGGGGCCCTACGAGCAGTACTTC. This translates into CASSRARGPYEQYF. The rearrangement joins TRBV13 to TRBJ2-7; D is perhaps TRBD2 (7 bases). The CDR3 is made up of 14 amino acids. CDR1 and CDR2 from the germline V gene are PRHDT and FYEKMQ (reference sequence). Trimming took 5 bases from V and 2 from J, leaving 13 bases between them.

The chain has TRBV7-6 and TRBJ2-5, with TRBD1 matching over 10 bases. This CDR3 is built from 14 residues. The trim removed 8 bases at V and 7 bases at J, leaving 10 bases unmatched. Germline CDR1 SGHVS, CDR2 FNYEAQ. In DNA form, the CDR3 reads TGTGCCAGCGATCCGGGACAGGGGTCAGGGACCCAGTACTTC. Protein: CASDPGQGSGTQYF.

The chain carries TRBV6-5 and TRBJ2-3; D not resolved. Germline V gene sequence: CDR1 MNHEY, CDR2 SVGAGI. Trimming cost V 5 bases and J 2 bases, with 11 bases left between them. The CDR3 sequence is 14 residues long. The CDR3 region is CASSPLPLTDTQYF. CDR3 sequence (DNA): TGTGCCAGCAGTCCGCTACCGCTCACAGATACGCAGTATTTT.

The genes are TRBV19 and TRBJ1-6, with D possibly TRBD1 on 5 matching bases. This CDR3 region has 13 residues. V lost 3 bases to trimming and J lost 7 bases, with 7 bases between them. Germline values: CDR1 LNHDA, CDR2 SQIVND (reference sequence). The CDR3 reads CASSIQGNSPLHF. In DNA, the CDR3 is TGTGCCAGTAGTATCCAGGGCAATTCACCCCTCCACTTT.